The T cell receptor beta chain under discussion was sequenced for a study of T cell responses to AZD1222 COVID-19 vaccine. Study observations and caveats: Donor demographics were predominantly white British with a female majority; clonal diversity may be underestimated. Without day 14 samples, only post-peak T cell repertoires were studied. Regions left unmutated in variants are reportedly the target of nearly half of spike-specific TCRs.

CDR3 size: 16 residues. After removal of 3 bases from V and 10 bases from J, the junction contained 10 bases not matched to a gene. Germline CDR1 is SGHNT and CDR2 is YYREEE (reference sequence). About this clone: Antigen specificity is unknown.

Libraries were prepared by immunoSEQ multiplex PCR; TCRdb keeps only in-frame clonotypes and omits some of them. The sample has tens of thousands of clones; roughly 90% are singletons. This specimen consisted of peripheral blood, obtained on day 0 of AZD1222 vaccination. V gene TRBV5-4 combines with J gene TRBJ1-6; 10 bases line up with TRBD1. The sequence was collected from an adult in good health. CDR3 DNA: TGTGCCAGCAGCTCGGACGACAGGGGGCGAAGATCACCCCTCCACTTT. Protein sequence: CASSSDDRGRRSPLHF.